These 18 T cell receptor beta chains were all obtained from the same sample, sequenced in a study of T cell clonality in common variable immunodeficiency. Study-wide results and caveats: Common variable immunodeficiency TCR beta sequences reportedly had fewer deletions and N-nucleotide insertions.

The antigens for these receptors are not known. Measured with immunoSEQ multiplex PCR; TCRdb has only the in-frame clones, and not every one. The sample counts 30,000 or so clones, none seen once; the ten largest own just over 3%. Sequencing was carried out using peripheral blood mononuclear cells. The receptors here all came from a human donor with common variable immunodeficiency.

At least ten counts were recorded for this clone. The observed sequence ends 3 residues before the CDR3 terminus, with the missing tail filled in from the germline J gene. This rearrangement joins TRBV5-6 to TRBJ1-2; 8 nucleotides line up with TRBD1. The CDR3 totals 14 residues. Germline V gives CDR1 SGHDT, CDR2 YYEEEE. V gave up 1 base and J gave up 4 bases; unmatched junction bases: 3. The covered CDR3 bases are TGTGCCAGCAGCTTGACAGGGGGGGGCTATGGC. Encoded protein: CASSLTGGGYG. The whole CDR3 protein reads CASSLTGGGYGYTF. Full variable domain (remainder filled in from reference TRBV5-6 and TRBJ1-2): DAGVTQSPTHLIKTRGQQVTLRCSPKSGHDTVSWYQQALGQGPQFIFQYYEEEERQRGNFPDRFSGHQFPNYSSELNVNALLLGDSALYLCASSLTGGGYGYTFGSGTRLTVV.

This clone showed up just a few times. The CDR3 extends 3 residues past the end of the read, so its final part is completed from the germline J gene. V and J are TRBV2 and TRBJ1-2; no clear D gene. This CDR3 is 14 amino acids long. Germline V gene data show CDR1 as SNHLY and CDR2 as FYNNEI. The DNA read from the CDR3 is TGTGCCAGCAGTGAAGATCGGTTCCTGCGAGGC. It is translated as CASSEDRFLRG. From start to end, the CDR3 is CASSEDRFLRGYTF.

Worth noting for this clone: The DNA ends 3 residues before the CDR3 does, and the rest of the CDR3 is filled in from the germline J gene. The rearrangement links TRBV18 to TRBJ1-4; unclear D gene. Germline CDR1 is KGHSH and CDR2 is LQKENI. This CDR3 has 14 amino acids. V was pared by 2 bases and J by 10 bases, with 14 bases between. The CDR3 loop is CASSPIGLAGKLFF. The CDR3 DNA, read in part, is TGTGCCAGCTCACCAATAGGCCTCGCGGGAAAA.

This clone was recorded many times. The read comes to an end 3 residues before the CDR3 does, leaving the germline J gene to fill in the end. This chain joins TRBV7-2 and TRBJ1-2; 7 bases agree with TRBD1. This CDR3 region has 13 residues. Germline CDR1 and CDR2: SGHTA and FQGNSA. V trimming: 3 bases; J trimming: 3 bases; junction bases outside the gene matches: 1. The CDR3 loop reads CASSFTGDYGYTF. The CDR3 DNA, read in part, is TGTGCCAGCAGCTTCACAGGGGACTATGGC.

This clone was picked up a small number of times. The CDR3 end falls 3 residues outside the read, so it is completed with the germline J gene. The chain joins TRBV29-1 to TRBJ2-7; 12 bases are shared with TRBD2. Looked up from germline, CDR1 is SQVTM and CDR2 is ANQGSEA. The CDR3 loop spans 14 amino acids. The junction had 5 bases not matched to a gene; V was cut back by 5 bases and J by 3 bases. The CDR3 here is CSVLLAGGIYEQYF. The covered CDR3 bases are TGCAGCGTTCTCCTAGCGGGGGGGATCTACGAG.

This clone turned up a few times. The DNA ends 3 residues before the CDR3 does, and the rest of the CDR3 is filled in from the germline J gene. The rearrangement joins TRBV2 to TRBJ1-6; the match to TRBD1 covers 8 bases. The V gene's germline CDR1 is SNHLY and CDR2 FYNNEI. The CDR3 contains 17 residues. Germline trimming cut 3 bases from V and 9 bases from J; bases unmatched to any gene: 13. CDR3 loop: CASSDVQGANVGSPLHF. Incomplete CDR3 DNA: TGTGCCAGCAGTGACGTCCAGGGGGCAAACGTTGGTTCACCC.

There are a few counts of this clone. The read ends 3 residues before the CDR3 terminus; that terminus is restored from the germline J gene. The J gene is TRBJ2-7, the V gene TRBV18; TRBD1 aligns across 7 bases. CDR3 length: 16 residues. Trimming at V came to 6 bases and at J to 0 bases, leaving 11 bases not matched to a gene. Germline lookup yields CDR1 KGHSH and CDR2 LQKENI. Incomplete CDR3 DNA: TGTGCCAGCTCCTCCGGACAGGTCCTCAACTCCTACGAG. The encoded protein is CASSSGQVLNSYE. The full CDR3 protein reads CASSSGQVLNSYEQYF.

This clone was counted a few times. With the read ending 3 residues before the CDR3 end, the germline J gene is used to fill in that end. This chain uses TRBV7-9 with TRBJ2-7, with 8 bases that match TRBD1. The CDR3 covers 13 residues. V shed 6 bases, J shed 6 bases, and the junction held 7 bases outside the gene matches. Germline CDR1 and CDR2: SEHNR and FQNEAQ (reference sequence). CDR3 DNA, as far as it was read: TGTGCCAGCAGGGAGGACAGGGACCGCGAG. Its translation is CASREDRDRE. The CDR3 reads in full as CASREDRDREQYF. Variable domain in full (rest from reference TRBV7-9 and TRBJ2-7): DTGVSQNPRHKITKRGQNVTFRCDPISEHNRLYWYRQTLGQGPEFLTYFQNEAQLEKSRLLSDRFSAERPKGSFSTLEIQRTEQGDSAMYLCASREDRDREQYFGPGTRLTVT.

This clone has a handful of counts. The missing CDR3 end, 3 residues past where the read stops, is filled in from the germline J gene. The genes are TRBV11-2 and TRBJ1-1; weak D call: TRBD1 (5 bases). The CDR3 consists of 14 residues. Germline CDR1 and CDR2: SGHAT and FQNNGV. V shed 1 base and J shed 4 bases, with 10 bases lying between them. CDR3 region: CASSLGLGGTEAFF. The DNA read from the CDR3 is TGTGCCAGCAGCTTAGGGCTGGGGGGCACTGAA. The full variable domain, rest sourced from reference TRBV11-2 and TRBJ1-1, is EAGVAQSPRYKIIEKRQSVAFWCNPISGHATLYWYQQILGQGPKLLIQFQNNGVVDDSQLPKDRFSAERLKGVDSTLKIQPAKLEDSAVYLCASSLGLGGTEAFFGQGTRLTVV.

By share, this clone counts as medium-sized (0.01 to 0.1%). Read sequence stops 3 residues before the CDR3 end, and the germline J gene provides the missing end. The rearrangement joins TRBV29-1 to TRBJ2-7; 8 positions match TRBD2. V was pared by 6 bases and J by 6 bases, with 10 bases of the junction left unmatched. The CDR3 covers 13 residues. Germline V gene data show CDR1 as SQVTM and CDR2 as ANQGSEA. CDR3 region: CSVGRYGRGEQYF. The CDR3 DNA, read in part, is TGCAGCGTCGGAAGGTACGGGAGGGGCGAG.

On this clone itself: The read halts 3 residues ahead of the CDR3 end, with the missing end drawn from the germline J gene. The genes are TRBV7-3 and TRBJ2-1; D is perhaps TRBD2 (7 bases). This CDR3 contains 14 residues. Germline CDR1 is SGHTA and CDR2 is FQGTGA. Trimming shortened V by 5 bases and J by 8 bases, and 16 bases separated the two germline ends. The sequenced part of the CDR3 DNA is TGTGCCAGCAGCAGAGGGGGGGGCCTCTATGAG. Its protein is CASSRGGGLYE. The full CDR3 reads CASSRGGGLYEQFF.

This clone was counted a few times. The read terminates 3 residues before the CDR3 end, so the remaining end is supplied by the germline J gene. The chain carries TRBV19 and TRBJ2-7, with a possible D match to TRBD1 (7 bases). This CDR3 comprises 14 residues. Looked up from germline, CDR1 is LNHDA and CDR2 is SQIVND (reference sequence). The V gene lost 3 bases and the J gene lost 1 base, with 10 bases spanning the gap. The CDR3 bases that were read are TGTGCCAGTAGTATGGCAGGGGGGTCCTACGAG. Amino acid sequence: CASSMAGGSYE. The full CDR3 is CASSMAGGSYEQYF. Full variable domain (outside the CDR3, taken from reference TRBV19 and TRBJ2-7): DGGITQSPKYLFRKEGQNVTLSCEQNLNHDAMYWYRQDPGQGLRLIYYSQIVNDFQKGDIAEGYSVSREKKESFPLTVTSAQKNPTAFYLCASSMAGGSYEQYFGPGTRLTVT.

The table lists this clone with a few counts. The covered CDR3 bases are TGTGCCAGCAGCTCCGGACTAGGCCCGATGACAGATACG. Residues: CASSSGLGPMTDT. The CDR3 in its entirety is CASSSGLGPMTDTQYF. The chain combines TRBV7-6 with TRBJ2-3; 7 bases match TRBD2. The read ends 3 residues shy of where the CDR3 ends; the end is completed using the germline J gene. The germline CDR1 and CDR2 sequences are SGHVS and FNYEAQ. Losses at the gene ends were 4 bases for V and 3 bases for J; bases not matched to a gene: 10. The length of the CDR3 is 16 residues.

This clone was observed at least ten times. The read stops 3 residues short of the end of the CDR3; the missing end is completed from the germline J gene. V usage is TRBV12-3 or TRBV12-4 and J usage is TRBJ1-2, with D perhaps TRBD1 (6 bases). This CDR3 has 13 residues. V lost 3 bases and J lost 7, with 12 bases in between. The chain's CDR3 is CASSFSRGSGYTF. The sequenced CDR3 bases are TGTGCCAGCAGTTTTTCCAGGGGCTCTGGC.

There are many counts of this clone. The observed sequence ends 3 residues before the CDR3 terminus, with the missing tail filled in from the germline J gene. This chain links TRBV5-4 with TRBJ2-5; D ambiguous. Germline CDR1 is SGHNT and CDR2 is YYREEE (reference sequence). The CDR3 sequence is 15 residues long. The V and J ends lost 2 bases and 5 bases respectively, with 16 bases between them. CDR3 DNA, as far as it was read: TGTGCCAGCAGCTTAGGGCTATCCGGCCGGGAGACC. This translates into CASSLGLSGRET. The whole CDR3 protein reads CASSLGLSGRETQYF. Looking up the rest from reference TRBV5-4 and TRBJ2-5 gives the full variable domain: ETGVTQSPTHLIKTRGQQVTLRCSSQSGHNTVSWYQQALGQGPQFIFQYYREEENGRGNFPPRFSGLQFPNYSSELNVNALELDDSALYLCASSLGLSGRETQYFGPGTRLLVL.

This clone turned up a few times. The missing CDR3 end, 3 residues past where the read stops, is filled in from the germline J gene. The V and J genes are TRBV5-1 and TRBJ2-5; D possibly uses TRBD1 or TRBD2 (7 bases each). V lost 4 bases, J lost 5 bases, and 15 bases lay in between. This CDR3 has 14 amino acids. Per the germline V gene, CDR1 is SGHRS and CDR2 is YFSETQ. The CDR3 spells CASSLQGREETQYF. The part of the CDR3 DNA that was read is TGCGCCAGCAGCCTACAGGGGAGGGAGGAGACC.

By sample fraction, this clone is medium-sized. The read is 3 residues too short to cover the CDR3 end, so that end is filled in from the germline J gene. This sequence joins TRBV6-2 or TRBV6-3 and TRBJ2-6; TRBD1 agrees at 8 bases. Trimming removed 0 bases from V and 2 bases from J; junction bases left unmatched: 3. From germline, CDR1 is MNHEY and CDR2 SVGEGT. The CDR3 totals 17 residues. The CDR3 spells CASSYSLQGAGANVLTF. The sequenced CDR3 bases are TGTGCCAGCAGTTACTCGTTACAGGGGGCTGGGGCCAACGTC.

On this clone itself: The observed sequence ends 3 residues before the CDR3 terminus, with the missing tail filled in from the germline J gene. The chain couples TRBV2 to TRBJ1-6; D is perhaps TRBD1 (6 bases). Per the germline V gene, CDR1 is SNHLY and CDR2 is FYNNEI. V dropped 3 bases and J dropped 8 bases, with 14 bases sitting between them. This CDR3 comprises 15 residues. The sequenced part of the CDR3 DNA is TGTGCCAGCAGTGATACAGGGAGGCTTGATTCACCC. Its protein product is CASSDTGRLDSP. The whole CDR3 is CASSDTGRLDSPLHF.